These 9 T cell receptor beta chains came from one sample sequenced in a study of blood T cell repertoires in COVID-19. The assay was immunoSEQ multiplex PCR, and TCRdb's table has in-frame clones only and misses some. The table shows 90,000 to 100,000 clones, with approximately 90% occurring only once. The source material was peripheral blood. The receptors were sampled from a woman aged 60-70 years with COVID-19, enrolled during active disease.

The chain uses TRBV13 and TRBJ2-5, with D possibly being TRBD1 (5 bases). Trimming removed 8 bases from V and 4 bases from J, with 11 bases in between. The CDR3 consists of 12 residues. Germline V gives CDR1 PRHDT, CDR2 FYEKMQ (reference sequence). The CDR3 DNA reads TGTGCCAGCGCGGCCAGGGCAGAGACCCAGTACTTC. Its translation: CASAARAETQYF.

The rearrangement joins TRBV6-6 to TRBJ1-1; D is possibly TRBD1 (6 bases). This CDR3 region has 12 residues. CDR1 and CDR2 (germline): MNHNY, SVGAGI (reference sequence). The germline V and J ends were trimmed by 6 bases and 11 bases, with 16 bases remaining between them. In DNA form, the CDR3 reads TGTGCCAGCAGCACGACAGGCCTAGATGCTTTCTTT. Protein: CASSTTGLDAFF.

The rearrangement joins TRBV6-6 to TRBJ1-3, with D perhaps TRBD1 (5 bases). Germline CDR1 is MNHNY and CDR2 is SVGAGI (reference sequence). The V gene lost 4 bases and the J gene lost 0 bases, with 13 bases spanning the gap. The CDR3 totals 16 residues. The CDR3 loop reads CASSSQNRYSGNTIYF. The CDR3 nucleotides read TGTGCCAGCAGTTCACAAAACAGGTACTCTGGAAACACCATATATTTT.

The chain is built from TRBV5-6 and TRBJ2-5, with 7 nucleotides matching TRBD2. V dropped 4 bases and J dropped 2; count of bases not matched to a gene: 2. Germline V gene data show CDR1 as SGHDT and CDR2 as YYEEEE. The length of the CDR3 is 13 residues. CDR3 protein: CASSLLAQETQYF. Here the CDR3 DNA reads TGTGCCAGCAGCCTACTAGCGCAAGAGACCCAGTACTTC.

The chain links TRBV7-2 to TRBJ1-2; D remains unclear. From germline, CDR1 is SGHTA and CDR2 FQGNSA. The V and J ends lost 2 bases and 4 bases respectively, with 14 bases between them. This CDR3 has 15 residues. As DNA, the CDR3 is TGTGCCAGCAGCTTAAGGAGAGTACCGTCCTATGGCTACACCTTC. It is translated as CASSLRRVPSYGYTF.

This chain links TRBV30 with TRBJ2-5, with 15 bases that match TRBD2. CDR3 length: 17 amino acids. CDR1 is GTSNPN and CDR2 is SVGIG in the germline V gene (reference sequence). The trim removed 0 bases at V and 3 bases at J, leaving 5 bases unmatched. The CDR3: CAWSVLRTSGGEETQYF. For the CDR3, the DNA is TGTGCCTGGAGTGTACTGAGGACTAGCGGGGGGGAAGAGACCCAGTACTTC.

J is TRBJ1-5 and V is TRBV19; 8 bases agree with TRBD1. V lost 1 base and J lost 4; bases outside the gene matches: 3. Germline lookup yields CDR1 LNHDA and CDR2 SQIVND (reference sequence). The length of the CDR3 is 15 residues. CDR3 region: CASSIVWTGNQPQHF. The CDR3 nucleotides are TGTGCCAGTAGTATAGTTTGGACAGGGAATCAGCCCCAGCATTTT.

The chain is built from TRBV6-5 and TRBJ2-7, with 11 bases lining up with TRBD2. The CDR3 is made up of 14 amino acids. Germline V lookup: CDR1 MNHEY, CDR2 SVGAGI. With 6 bases clipped from V and 5 bases from J, the junction kept 6 bases outside the gene matches. The CDR3 coding sequence is TGTGCCAGCAGGGAGACTAGCGGGGTCCACGAGCAGTACTTC. Translation: CASRETSGVHEQYF.

The chain joins TRBV28 to TRBJ1-5, with a possible D match to TRBD1 (6 bases). This CDR3 spans 20 amino acids. Deletions cut 2 bases from V and 0 bases from J, with 23 bases between. CDR1 is MDHEN and CDR2 is SYDVKM in the germline V gene. The CDR3 DNA is TGTGCCAGCAGTTTAACGAAGCTCCGGGACACCTTCTATAGCAATCAGCCCCAGCATTTT. This translates into CASSLTKLRDTFYSNQPQHF.